Presented here are 10 T cell receptor beta chains from one specimen sequenced in a study of CD8+CD57+ T cells in acquired aplastic anemia. Investigators profiled TCR beta VDJ and CDR3 from genomic DNA template. One entry per CDR3 protein results from TCRdb running MiXCR on the reads. Of 200,000 to 300,000 distinct CDR3 sequences in the sample, roughly 82% were seen once. All sequencing subjects had displayed CD8+CD57+ cell expansion on flow cytometry. The source material was sorted CD4+, CD8+, or CD8+CD57+ T cells (not recorded which) from PBMCs. The receptors shown here come from a human donor with aplastic anemia.

Note on this clonotype: The junction does not match germline at one end; this may be a read error. The chain couples TRBV11-2 to TRBJ1-5; D unclear. The CDR3 sequence is 14 residues long. The germline V gene encodes CDR1 SGHAT and CDR2 FQNNGV. In nucleotides, the CDR3 is TGTGCCAGCAGCGATGCTTTTAGCGATCAGCCCCAGCATTTT. Residues: CASSDAFSDQPQHF.

This chain links TRBV7-9 with TRBJ2-7, with D perhaps TRBD2 (5 bases). The CDR3 is made up of 13 amino acids. Germline values: CDR1 SEHNR, CDR2 FQNEAQ (reference sequence). Trimming stripped 3 bases from V and 11 bases from J, with 17 bases between. The DNA of the CDR3 is TGTGCCAGCAGCTTGGCAAGTGGCGACGGGAAGTACGTC. This encodes CASSLASGDGKYV.

As to this clonotype: It may be a read error: a sequence one base away is much more abundant. The genes are TRBV7-8 and TRBJ2-3, with TRBD1 as a possible D gene (5 bases). This CDR3 region has 14 residues. Looked up from germline, CDR1 is SGHVS and CDR2 is FQNEAQ. The CDR3 coding sequence is TGTGCCAGCAGCTTTCATCCAGGCGCGACAGCCCTTTCCTTT. Translated: CASSFHPGATALSF.

The chain couples TRBV11-3 to TRBJ1-2; a possible D gene is TRBD1 (6 bases). Per the germline V gene, CDR1 is SGHNT and CDR2 is YENEEA. The CDR3 totals 16 residues. Trimming pared 2 bases from V and 3 bases from J, leaving 16 bases between. CDR3 DNA sequence: TGTGCCAGCAGCTTACAGGTGACAGGCTTGGACTATGGCTACACCTTC. The encoded protein is CASSLQVTGLDYGYTF.

The chain combines TRBV9 with TRBJ2-7, with TRBD2 as a possible D gene (6 bases). CDR3 length equals 15 residues. V was shortened by 0 bases and J by 9 bases, with 19 bases between the two germline ends. Germline loops: CDR1 SGDLS, CDR2 YYNGEE. The CDR3 region is CASSVGGERTYTQYF. CDR3 sequence (DNA): TGTGCCAGCAGCGTAGGGGGGGAGCGCACATATACGCAGTACTTC. The full variable domain, completed using reference TRBV9 and TRBJ2-7, is DSGVTQTPKHLITATGQRVTLRCSPRSGDLSVYWYQQSLDQGLQFLIQYYNGEERAKGNILERFSAQQFPDLHSELNLSSLELGDSALYFCASSVGGERTYTQYFGPGTRLTVT.

This clonotype is medium-sized in the sample. V is TRBV29-1 and J is TRBJ1-2, with TRBD1 as a possible D gene (5 bases). The V and J ends lost 3 bases and 3 bases respectively, with 8 bases between them. The CDR3 is 12 residues long. The germline V gene has CDR1 SQVTM and CDR2 ANQGSEA. CDR3 region: CSVEGRDYGYTF. CDR3 DNA: TGCAGCGTTGAGGGACGGGACTATGGCTACACCTTC.

CDR3 protein: CASSLDKGQYF. CDR3 in DNA: TGTGCCAGCAGCTTGGACAAGGGCCAGTACTTC. The genes are TRBV5-5 and TRBJ2-5, with D hard to call. CDR3 length: 11 amino acids. Per germline, CDR1 SGHKS and CDR2 YYEKEE (reference sequence). Deletions cut 0 bases from V and 10 bases from J, with 7 bases between.

The gene calls are TRBV10-1 and TRBJ2-7; TRBD2 might be the D (6 bases). Trimming pared 5 bases from V and 1 base from J, leaving 15 bases between. The CDR3 extends over 15 amino acids. The germline CDR1 and CDR2 sequences are WNHNN and SYGVQD (reference sequence). The CDR3 is CASSPGRAGSYEQYF. DNA for the CDR3: TGCGCCAGCAGTCCAGGCCGCGCGGGATCCTACGAGCAGTACTTC.

With regard to this clonotype: At one of its ends the junction is not consistent with the germline gene, which may arise from a read error. CDR3 residues: CASSLSGGPEDQSF. CDR3 DNA sequence: TGTGCCAGCAGCTTATCAGGCGGTCCCGAAGATCAGTCTTTT. This chain connects TRBV7-3 to TRBJ2-3; D ambiguous. CDR1 and CDR2 from the germline V gene are SGHTA and FQGTGA. There are 14 residues in the CDR3.

The genes are TRBV7-9 and TRBJ1-1; tentative D call: TRBD1 (5 bases). The CDR3 runs to 15 residues. V lost 1 base and J 14 bases, leaving 23 bases between the germline ends. Germline lookup yields CDR1 SEHNR and CDR2 FQNEAQ (reference sequence). The CDR3 DNA is TGTGCCAGCAGCTTAGAGGGTAGAGACGGGGCCAACGCCTTCTTT. It codes for CASSLEGRDGANAFF.